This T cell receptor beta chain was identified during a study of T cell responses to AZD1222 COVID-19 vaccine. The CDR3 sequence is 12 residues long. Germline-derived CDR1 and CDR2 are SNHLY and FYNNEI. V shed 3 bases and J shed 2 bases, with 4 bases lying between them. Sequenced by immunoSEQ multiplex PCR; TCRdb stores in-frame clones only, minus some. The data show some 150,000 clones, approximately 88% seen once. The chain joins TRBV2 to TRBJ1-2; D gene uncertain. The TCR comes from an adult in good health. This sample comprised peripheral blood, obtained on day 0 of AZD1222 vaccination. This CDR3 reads CASSEDNYGYTF. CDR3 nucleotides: TGTGCCAGCAGTGAGGACAACTATGGCTACACCTTC.